The 32 T cell receptor beta chains presented below share a single source sample, sequenced in a study of T cell changes during pregnancy in multiple sclerosis (dated by TCRdb to between 2018 and 2020). Library method: the immunoSEQ multiplex PCR assay. Here the immuneACCESS table is served through TCRdb, limited to in-frame sequences with V and J called. Missing clones are a known gap in these copies; in checked studies unresolved V genes cover under half, and the rest lacks a known reason. The sample table shows roughly 110,000 clones, and less than 95% are seen once. Of the sample, around 1.5% is held by the ten largest clones. This sample comprised peripheral blood, obtained after pregnancy. The receptors come from a female donor with multiple sclerosis, enrolled in a pregnancy study.

The chain employs TRBV18 and TRBJ2-5; maybe TRBD2 (7 bases). Trimming cost V 2 bases and J 3 bases, with 13 bases left between them. CDR3 length: 15 residues. CDR1 and CDR2 from the germline V gene are KGHSH and LQKENI. This chain's CDR3 is CASSPGGGLEETQYF. For the CDR3, the DNA is TGTGCCAGCTCACCAGGGGGGGGCTTAGAAGAGACCCAGTACTTC.

The V and J genes are TRBV18 and TRBJ1-5, with a tentative D call TRBD1 (5 bases). CDR1 and CDR2 (germline): KGHSH, LQKENI. Between the trimmed V and J ends, which lost 3 bases and 5 bases, there was a span of 11 bases. The CDR3 is made up of 14 amino acids. The CDR3: CASSPSGGDQPQHF. The CDR3 bases are TGTGCCAGCTCACCGTCGGGGGGGGATCAGCCCCAGCATTTT.

The rearrangement links TRBV5-1 to TRBJ2-1, with a tentative D call TRBD2 (5 bases). The CDR3 spans 14 residues. Trimming left V 0 bases short and J 7 bases short, with 11 bases between. Germline assignment: CDR1 SGHRS and CDR2 YFSETQ. Here the CDR3 reads CASSLVGWRNEQFF. The CDR3 bases are TGCGCCAGCAGCTTGGTGGGCTGGAGGAATGAGCAGTTCTTC.

The CDR3 sequence: CASSLPGLAGETQYF. As DNA, the CDR3 is TGTGCCAGCAGCTTACCGGGACTAGCGGGGGAGACCCAGTACTTC. This chain links TRBV5-4 with TRBJ2-5; 13 bases fit TRBD2. Looked up from germline, CDR1 is SGHNT and CDR2 is YYREEE (reference sequence). Trimming at V came to 2 bases and at J to 5 bases, leaving 3 bases not matched to a gene. This CDR3 is 15 amino acids long.

The chain is built from TRBV5-1 and TRBJ2-7; 7 bases are a match to TRBD1. The V and J ends lost 4 bases and 2 bases, in that order; junction bases with no gene match: 6. Germline assignment: CDR1 SGHRS and CDR2 YFSETQ. This CDR3 has 14 residues. CDR3 sequence reads: CASSQGTVTYEQYF. CDR3 in DNA: TGCGCCAGCAGCCAGGGGACAGTAACCTACGAGCAGTACTTC. The full variable domain, rest sourced from reference TRBV5-1 and TRBJ2-7, is KAGVTQTPRYLIKTRGQQVTLSCSPISGHRSVSWYQQTPGQGLQFLFEYFSETQRNKGNFPGRFSGRQFSNSRSEMNVSTLELGDSALYLCASSQGTVTYEQYFGPGTRLTVT.

This clone was picked up one time. J is TRBJ1-5 and V is TRBV6-1, with a tentative D call TRBD1 (5 bases). This CDR3 comprises 14 residues. V lost 7 bases, J lost 4 bases, and 14 bases lay in between. Germline values: CDR1 MNHNS, CDR2 SASEGT. The DNA of the CDR3 is TGTGCCAGCAACCCCAGGGCTGCGAATCAGCCCCAGCATTTT. This gives the protein CASNPRAANQPQHF.

The chain is built from TRBV10-3 and TRBJ1-1, with a possible D match to TRBD1 (5 bases). V was cut by 10 bases and J by 3 bases, with 15 bases left in between. The CDR3 spans 13 residues. CDR1 and CDR2 from the germline V gene are ENHRY and SYGVKD. CDR3 nucleotide sequence: TGTGCCACCCGCCGGGGGGTGGACACTGAAGCTTTCTTT. Protein sequence: CATRRGVDTEAFF.

This clone was recorded only once. The chain combines TRBV6-1 with TRBJ2-1, with a possible D match to TRBD2 (6 bases). The CDR3 is 14 residues long. The germline V and J ends were trimmed by 5 bases and 3 bases, with 11 bases remaining between them. CDR1 is MNHNS and CDR2 is SASEGT in the germline V gene. The CDR3 is CASSPRRGYNEQFF. CDR3 DNA: TGTGCCAGCAGTCCGCGGAGGGGCTACAATGAGCAGTTCTTC.

The chain couples TRBV27 to TRBJ1-4; TRBD1 agrees at 10 bases. Germline CDR1 is MNHEY and CDR2 is SMNVEV (reference sequence). CDR3 length: 16 amino acids. J was trimmed by 7 bases and V by 5 bases; bases with no gene match: 10. The CDR3 is CASSRDRGPSAEKLFF. CDR3 nucleotide sequence: TGTGCCAGCAGTAGGGACAGGGGCCCGTCGGCTGAAAAACTGTTTTTT.

This chain joins TRBV7-2 and TRBJ2-7, with 7 bases fitting TRBD2. This CDR3 contains 14 residues. CDR1 SGHTA and CDR2 FQGNSA come from the germline V gene. V gave up 5 bases and J gave up 6 bases; unmatched junction bases: 10. The CDR3 here is CASSIEAGESEQYF. The CDR3 DNA reads as TGTGCCAGCAGCATCGAGGCGGGAGAAAGCGAGCAGTACTTC.

The chain carries TRBV30 and TRBJ2-5; TRBD2 matches 7 bases. Germline CDR1 is GTSNPN and CDR2 is SVGIG (reference sequence). The length of the CDR3 is 14 residues. Trimming cost V 2 bases and J 1 base; bases outside gene matches: 4. The CDR3 DNA reads TGTGCCTGGAGTTCCAGCGGGATCCAAGAGACCCAGTACTTC. Protein product: CAWSSSGIQETQYF.

The chain couples TRBV5-1 to TRBJ1-4; 10 bases map to TRBD1. This CDR3 comprises 17 residues. V lost 4 bases to trimming and J lost 0 bases; unmatched junction nucleotides: 6. CDR1 SGHRS and CDR2 YFSETQ come from the germline V gene. Here the CDR3 reads CASSPGDRGSTNEKLFF. For the CDR3, the DNA is TGCGCCAGCAGCCCAGGGGACAGGGGTTCAACTAATGAAAAACTGTTTTTT.

This chain links TRBV11-2 with TRBJ2-3, with D possibly matching TRBD2 (6 bases). Germline assignment: CDR1 SGHAT and CDR2 FQNNGV. The CDR3 extends over 16 amino acids. V was shortened by 4 bases and J by 2 bases, with 16 bases between the two germline ends. CDR3 nucleotide sequence: TGTGCCAGCAGCTCACAACTACGCGGGATCACAGATACGCAGTATTTT. It codes for CASSSQLRGITDTQYF.

This chain joins TRBV30 and TRBJ2-5; maybe TRBD1 (5 bases). Trimming left V 5 bases short and J 1 base short, with 8 bases between. CDR1 and CDR2 (germline): GTSNPN, SVGIG (reference sequence). The CDR3 is made up of 12 amino acids. The CDR3 DNA follows: TGTGCCTGGTCGACAGCCCAAGAGACCCAGTACTTC. Translating gives CAWSTAQETQYF. Combining the CDR3 with reference TRBV30 and TRBJ2-5 gives the whole variable domain SQTIHQWPATLVQPVGSPLSLECTVEGTSNPNLYWYRQAAGRGLQLLFYSVGIGQISSEVPQNLSASRPQDRQFILSSKKLLLSDSGFYLCAWSTAQETQYFGPGTRLLVL.

This clone was recorded many times. The chain's CDR3 is CASSPTAGTSSYNEQFF. Here the CDR3 DNA reads TGTGCCAGCAGCCCAACGGCCGGGACTAGCTCTTACAATGAGCAGTTCTTC. This rearrangement joins TRBV7-3 to TRBJ2-1; 9 bases line up with TRBD2. Germline loops: CDR1 SGHTA, CDR2 FQGTGA. V trimming: 5 bases; J trimming: 4 bases; junction bases outside the gene matches: 12. The CDR3 runs 17 residues. The full variable domain, its missing parts supplied by reference TRBV7-3 and TRBJ2-1, is GAGVSQTPSNKVTEKGKYVELRCDPISGHTALYWYRQSLGQGPEFLIYFQGTGAADDSGLPNDRFFAVRPEGSVSTLKIQRTERGDSAVYLCASSPTAGTSSYNEQFFGPGTRLTVL.

This clone was counted only a few times. The rearrangement uses TRBV25-1 and TRBJ1-5, with D uncertain. CDR1 and CDR2 from the germline V gene are MGHDK and SYGVNS. The CDR3 consists of 15 residues. V was trimmed by 4 bases and J by 3 bases, leaving 13 bases between them. The CDR3 DNA reads as TGTGCCAGCAGTGCCAGCGGCGCCCCCAATCAGCCCCAGCATTTT. As protein: CASSASGAPNQPQHF. The whole variable domain, filled in from reference TRBV25-1 and TRBJ1-5, reads EADIYQTPRYLVIGTGKKITLECSQTMGHDKMYWYQQDPGMELHLIHYSYGVNSTEKGDLSSESTVSRIRTEHFPLTLESARPSHTSQYLCASSASGAPNQPQHFGDGTRLSIL.

The rearrangement links TRBV4-1 to TRBJ2-7; 8 bases line up with TRBD1. The CDR3 is made up of 16 amino acids. The junction had 10 bases not matched to a gene; V was cut back by 0 bases and J by 6 bases. Germline-derived CDR1 and CDR2 are MGHRA and YSYEKL. The CDR3 DNA reads TGCGCCAGCAGCCAAGATGGGAGGACAGGGTACGGCGAGCAGTACTTC. This translates into CASSQDGRTGYGEQYF.

The chain joins TRBV28 to TRBJ1-5; TRBD1 aligns across 7 bases. Germline CDR1 MDHEN, CDR2 SYDVKM. Losses at the gene ends were 5 bases for V and 6 bases for J; bases not matched to a gene: 10. The CDR3 is 15 residues long. The CDR3 DNA is TGTGCCAGCAGTGAGAACAGGGGTGGGCCTCAGCCCCAGCATTTT. Translating it yields CASSENRGGPQPQHF.

The V call is TRBV18, the J call TRBJ2-5; 10 nucleotides match TRBD2. Trimming took 2 bases from V and 3 from J; bases not matched to a gene: 0. The CDR3 runs 14 residues. Germline CDR1 reads KGHSH; CDR2 reads LQKENI. CDR3 DNA: TGTGCCAGCTCACCAGGACTAGCGGAAGAGACCCAGTACTTC. It codes for CASSPGLAEETQYF.

V gene TRBV27 combines with J gene TRBJ1-1; possibly TRBD1 for D (6 bases). The ends were cut back, 5 bases at V and 4 bases at J, with 14 bases in the middle. The CDR3 totals 14 residues. Germline CDR1 MNHEY, CDR2 SMNVEV (reference sequence). The CDR3 loop is CASSQTGASTEAFF. In DNA, the CDR3 is TGTGCCAGCAGTCAGACAGGCGCTAGCACTGAAGCTTTCTTT.

The gene calls are TRBV19 and TRBJ1-2; a weak D match, TRBD1 (6 bases). Germline CDR1 LNHDA, CDR2 SQIVND (reference sequence). Trimming shortened V by 6 bases and J by 4 bases, and 12 bases separated the two germline ends. The CDR3 length is 13 residues. The CDR3 loop reads CASRRQDSYGYTF. The CDR3 DNA sequence: TGTGCCAGTAGACGACAGGATAGCTATGGCTACACCTTC.

The chain uses TRBV12-5 and TRBJ2-2; 12 bases align to TRBD2. This CDR3 spans 21 amino acids. V was clipped by 1 base and J by 0 bases; unmatched bases: 12. CDR1 is LGHNT and CDR2 is FRNRAP in the germline V gene. The CDR3 region has the DNA TGTGCTAGTGGTTTGGGTACTTTTGGACTAGCGGGGCGCGCGAACACCGGGGAGCTGTTTTTT. Translated: CASGLGTFGLAGRANTGELFF. Full variable domain (remainder filled in from reference TRBV12-5 and TRBJ2-2): DARVTQTPRHKVTEMGQEVTMRCQPILGHNTVFWYRQTMMQGLELLAYFRNRAPLDDSGMPKDRFSAEMPDATLATLKIQPSEPRDSAVYFCASGLGTFGLAGRANTGELFFGEGSRLTVL.

The chain combines TRBV19 with TRBJ2-1; 7 bases are a match to TRBD2. This CDR3 is 16 amino acids long. The germline V gene has CDR1 LNHDA and CDR2 SQIVND (reference sequence). Trimming cost V 7 bases and J 10 bases; bases outside gene matches: 19. The CDR3: CASKPVEGEGRWEQFF. DNA of the CDR3: TGTGCCAGTAAGCCAGTTGAAGGGGAGGGGAGGTGGGAGCAGTTCTTC. The full variable domain, with the rest looked up from reference TRBV19 and TRBJ2-1, is DGGITQSPKYLFRKEGQNVTLSCEQNLNHDAMYWYRQDPGQGLRLIYYSQIVNDFQKGDIAEGYSVSREKKESFPLTVTSAQKNPTAFYLCASKPVEGEGRWEQFFGPGTRLTVL.

This chain connects TRBV6-5 to TRBJ1-2; tentative D call: TRBD1 (6 bases). This CDR3 comprises 12 residues. The V and J ends lost 5 bases and 3 bases respectively, with 7 bases between them. Germline CDR1 MNHEY, CDR2 SVGAGI. The CDR3 nucleotides read TGTGCCAGCAGTAGGACAGACTATGGCTACACCTTC. Its translation: CASSRTDYGYTF.

The chain has TRBV29-1 and TRBJ2-1, with a possible D match to TRBD1 (6 bases). The CDR3 runs 13 residues. Germline loops: CDR1 SQVTM, CDR2 ANQGSEA. Trimming stripped 3 bases from V and 10 bases from J, with 16 bases between. CDR3 in DNA: TGCAGCGTTGAGAAAAAAGGGGGTGGAGAGCAGTTCTTC. It is translated as CSVEKKGGGEQFF.

V usage is TRBV7-2 and J usage is TRBJ2-1; D is perhaps TRBD1 (5 bases). CDR1 is SGHTA, CDR2 FQGNSA, per germline. With 1 base removed from V and 5 bases from J, the gap between germline ends came to 9 bases. The CDR3 is made up of 14 amino acids. CDR3: CASSLDFRDNEQFF. CDR3 nucleotides: TGTGCCAGCAGCTTAGACTTCAGGGACAATGAGCAGTTCTTC. Looking up the rest from reference TRBV7-2 and TRBJ2-1 gives the full variable domain: GAGVSQSPSNKVTEKGKDVELRCDPISGHTALYWYRQSLGQGLEFLIYFQGNSAPDKSGLPSDRFSAERTGGSVSTLTIQRTQQEDSAVYLCASSLDFRDNEQFFGPGTRLTVL.

This chain links TRBV5-8 with TRBJ2-3, with a weak D call TRBD2 (5 bases). CDR3 length: 16 amino acids. V was clipped by 2 bases and J by 0 bases, with 13 bases between them. The germline V gene encodes CDR1 SGHTS and CDR2 YDEGEE. In DNA form, the CDR3 reads TGTGCCAGCAGCTTTCAAAGAGGCGGGAGCACAGATACGCAGTATTTT. Translating it yields CASSFQRGGSTDTQYF.

This chain links TRBV4-2 with TRBJ2-1; a weak D match, TRBD2 (5 bases). The CDR3 is made up of 13 amino acids. Germline V gene data show CDR1 as LGHNA and CDR2 as YNFKEQ. With 0 bases removed from V and 8 bases from J, the gap between germline ends came to 8 bases. This CDR3 is CASSQEGADEQFF. The CDR3 DNA follows: TGTGCCAGCAGCCAAGAGGGAGCGGATGAGCAGTTCTTC.

The V gene is TRBV19, the J gene TRBJ2-1, with 13 positions matching TRBD2. Germline V gives CDR1 LNHDA, CDR2 SQIVND (reference sequence). This CDR3 region has 18 residues. Germline trimming cut 4 bases from V and 0 bases from J; bases unmatched to any gene: 6. The CDR3 DNA follows: TGTGCCAGTAGTAGGACTAGCGGGGGAGTTAGCTCCTACAATGAGCAGTTCTTC. It specifies CASSRTSGGVSSYNEQFF. Full variable domain (remainder filled in from reference TRBV19 and TRBJ2-1): DGGITQSPKYLFRKEGQNVTLSCEQNLNHDAMYWYRQDPGQGLRLIYYSQIVNDFQKGDIAEGYSVSREKKESFPLTVTSAQKNPTAFYLCASSRTSGGVSSYNEQFFGPGTRLTVL.

The CDR3 loop reads CATSTFFRGGEAFF. The CDR3 DNA follows: TGTGCCACCAGCACCTTTTTTCGGGGGGGTGAAGCTTTCTTT. The chain recombines TRBV15 with TRBJ1-1, with D possibly TRBD1 on 5 matching bases. Germline V gives CDR1 LNHNV, CDR2 YYDKDF (reference sequence). Trimming removed 4 bases at V and 7 bases at J, with 16 bases between. The CDR3 has 14 amino acids.

J is TRBJ2-7 and V is TRBV5-1; 8 bases are a match to TRBD1. Trimming took 4 bases from V and 6 from J; bases not matched to a gene: 9. This CDR3 region has 14 residues. Germline V gene sequence: CDR1 SGHRS, CDR2 YFSETQ. CDR3 region: CASSLGQASSEQYF. As DNA, the CDR3 is TGCGCCAGCAGCCTGGGACAGGCCTCTTCCGAGCAGTACTTC.

This chain uses TRBV11-2 with TRBJ2-2, with D possibly being TRBD1 (6 bases). V shed 2 bases and J shed 1 base, with 8 bases lying between them. The CDR3 runs 15 residues. Germline V gives CDR1 SGHAT, CDR2 FQNNGV. CDR3 bases: TGTGCCAGCAGCTTATCGGACAGGAACACCGGGGAGCTGTTTTTT. Translating it yields CASSLSDRNTGELFF.